These 22 T cell receptor beta chains originate from one sample sequenced in a study of control samples from healthy donors and cancer patients. Method: immunoSEQ multiplex PCR; TCRdb's copy keeps in-frame clones and lacks some. The table has 200,000 or so clones, roughly 94% seen once. The sequenced sample was blood. These receptors originate from a man in his forties or fifties in good health.

The V call is TRBV6-5, the J call TRBJ2-2; tentative D call: TRBD1 (5 bases). V lost 4 bases and J 5 bases, leaving 8 bases between the germline ends. Germline values: CDR1 MNHEY, CDR2 SVGAGI. This CDR3 is 13 amino acids long. CDR3 residues: CASSWAGTGELFF. CDR3 DNA sequence: TGTGCCAGCAGTTGGGCAGGGACCGGGGAGCTGTTTTTT.

This rearrangement joins TRBV5-6 to TRBJ2-3; D gene unclear. In germline, CDR1 is SGHDT, CDR2 YYEEEE. The CDR3 is 13 amino acids. Trimming removed 1 base from V and 6 bases from J, with 9 bases in between. The CDR3 is CASSLYPTDTQYF. CDR3 DNA: TGTGCCAGCAGCTTGTACCCCACGGATACGCAGTATTTT.

In its sample, this clone was seen once. The chain is built from TRBV6-5 and TRBJ2-7; D unclear. The length of the CDR3 is 13 residues. The germline V gene encodes CDR1 MNHEY and CDR2 SVGAGI. CDR3 sequence: CASTYSLSHEQYV. CDR3 DNA sequence: TGTGCCAGCACTTACTCACTGAGCCACGAGCAGTACGTC.

The chain recombines TRBV5-5 with TRBJ2-7; TRBD2 is a possible D gene (6 bases). The germline V and J ends were trimmed by 5 bases and 3 bases, with 12 bases remaining between them. Germline CDR1 reads SGHKS; CDR2 reads YYEKEE (reference sequence). This CDR3 contains 13 residues. The CDR3, as DNA: TGTGCCAGCAGTTGGCTGGGGGGCTACGAGCAGTACTTC. Translating gives CASSWLGGYEQYF.

CDR3 residues: CASTGQGGTEAFF. In nucleotides, the CDR3 is TGCGCCAGCACCGGCCAAGGGGGGACTGAAGCTTTCTTT. The chain carries TRBV5-1 and TRBJ1-1, with D tentatively TRBD1 (6 bases). Trimming cost V 6 bases and J 5 bases, with 14 bases left between them. This CDR3 comprises 13 residues. Per germline, CDR1 SGHRS and CDR2 YFSETQ.

The V gene is TRBV18, the J gene TRBJ1-1; D not certain. Germline-derived CDR1 and CDR2 are KGHSH and LQKENI. This CDR3 region has 14 residues. Trimming left V 1 base short and J 0 bases short, with 6 bases between. For the CDR3, the DNA is TGTGCCAGCTCACCACAAGCCTTGAACACTGAAGCTTTCTTT. Amino acid sequence: CASSPQALNTEAFF.

V usage is TRBV5-5 and J usage is TRBJ2-7; 11 nucleotides line up with TRBD1. The CDR3 is made up of 14 amino acids. V trimming: 0 bases; J trimming: 5 bases; junction bases outside the gene matches: 1. The germline CDR1 and CDR2 sequences are SGHKS and YYEKEE (reference sequence). The CDR3 is CASSLGTGGDEQYF. The CDR3 nucleotides read TGTGCCAGCAGCTTGGGGACAGGGGGCGACGAGCAGTACTTC.

The genes are TRBV27 and TRBJ1-1; possible D gene TRBD1, 6 bases. CDR3 size: 13 residues. Germline CDR1 and CDR2: MNHEY and SMNVEV (reference sequence). Between the trimmed V and J ends, which lost 7 bases and 1 base, there was a span of 10 bases. CDR3 sequence (DNA): TGTGCCAGCACCCCGACAGGGAACACTGAAGCTTTCTTT. It specifies CASTPTGNTEAFF.

The chain couples TRBV27 to TRBJ1-5; TRBD1 aligns across 11 bases. V dropped 7 bases and J dropped 5; count of bases not matched to a gene: 4. This CDR3 comprises 14 residues. CDR1 and CDR2 (germline): MNHEY, SMNVEV (reference sequence). The CDR3 loop is CASNGQGADQPQHF. In DNA form, the CDR3 reads TGTGCCAGCAACGGACAGGGGGCTGATCAGCCCCAGCATTTT.

This sequence joins TRBV5-8 and TRBJ2-7, with TRBD2 matching over 7 bases. The V gene end was trimmed by 2 bases and the J gene end by 4 bases; junction bases not matched to a gene: 18. This CDR3 has 18 residues. CDR1 is SGHTS and CDR2 is YDEGEE in the germline V gene. Written as DNA, the CDR3 is TGTGCCAGCAGCTTCCTTGTCGGCGTGGGGGGGAACTTATACGAGCAGTACTTC. Protein: CASSFLVGVGGNLYEQYF.

This clone has just one count. The chain employs TRBV6-5 and TRBJ1-1; weak D call: TRBD1 (6 bases). Germline V gene data show CDR1 as MNHEY and CDR2 as SVGAGI. The CDR3 is 14 amino acids. V was pared by 2 bases and J by 6 bases, with 13 bases between. The CDR3 DNA reads as TGTGCCAGCAGTTACCGCGGGGGCGCTCCTGAAGCTTTCTTT. Its protein product is CASSYRGGAPEAFF.

The chain links TRBV5-1 to TRBJ2-5; TRBD1 is a possible D gene (5 bases). CDR1 SGHRS and CDR2 YFSETQ come from the germline V gene. V was shortened by 4 bases and J by 5 bases, with 18 bases between the two germline ends. The CDR3 covers 15 residues. The CDR3 coding sequence is TGCGCCAGCAGCACAGGCGGCTCCTCCGGGGAGACCCAGTACTTC. This codes for CASSTGGSSGETQYF.

The CDR3 sequence is CASSTGTGDETQYF. In DNA, the CDR3 is TGTGCCAGCAGTACCGGGACAGGGGATGAGACCCAGTACTTC. J is TRBJ2-5 and V is TRBV7-9; 10 bases are shared with TRBD1. Germline CDR1 SEHNR, CDR2 FQNEAQ (reference sequence). J was trimmed by 5 bases and V by 6 bases; bases with no gene match: 6. The CDR3 is 14 residues long.

V gene TRBV5-6 combines with J gene TRBJ2-4, with D maybe TRBD1 (5 bases). Germline V gene sequence: CDR1 SGHDT, CDR2 YYEEEE. Between the trimmed V and J ends, which lost 1 base and 14 bases, there was a span of 13 bases. This CDR3 spans 12 amino acids. The CDR3 protein is CASSLRQGKEYF. CDR3 DNA sequence: TGTGCCAGCAGCTTGAGGCAGGGAAAGGAGTACTTC.

The chain has TRBV9 and TRBJ1-1; a weak D match, TRBD1 (6 bases). This CDR3 has 13 residues. CDR1 is SGDLS, CDR2 YYNGEE, per germline. The V end was cut by 5 bases, the J end by 0 bases, with 8 bases between. CDR3 DNA: TGTGCCAGCAGACAGGGACTGAACACTGAAGCTTTCTTT. Its protein product is CASRQGLNTEAFF.

The chain uses TRBV28 and TRBJ2-1; TRBD1 aligns across 7 bases. The CDR3 length is 11 residues. CDR1 MDHEN and CDR2 SYDVKM come from the germline V gene. With V trimmed by 10 bases and J by 15 bases, 12 bases remained unmatched. The CDR3 loop is CATTSGQVGFF. The CDR3 nucleotides read TGTGCCACCACCTCCGGACAGGTTGGGTTCTTC.

The V gene is TRBV28, the J gene TRBJ1-2; D not resolved. Looked up from germline, CDR1 is MDHEN and CDR2 is SYDVKM. V gave up 6 bases and J gave up 4 bases, with 9 bases separating them. The CDR3 has 12 residues. The CDR3 sequence is CASSLEVYGYTF. The CDR3 nucleotides read TGTGCCAGCAGCCTGGAAGTCTATGGCTACACCTTC.

The J gene is TRBJ2-1, the V gene TRBV18; 9 nucleotides line up with TRBD2. Unmatched junction bases numbered 6, after V lost 0 bases and J lost 15 bases. CDR1 and CDR2 from the germline V gene are KGHSH and LQKENI. The CDR3 length is 13 residues. The CDR3: CASSPPAGGQGFF. The CDR3 coding sequence is TGTGCCAGCTCACCACCGGCGGGGGGGCAGGGGTTCTTC.

The genes are TRBV5-1 and TRBJ2-7; D gene ambiguous. With 3 bases removed from V and 5 bases from J, the gap between germline ends came to 12 bases. Germline CDR1 and CDR2: SGHRS and YFSETQ. The CDR3 loop spans 13 amino acids. CDR3 region: CASSSTGAHEQYF. The CDR3 coding sequence is TGCGCCAGCAGCTCCACTGGTGCACACGAGCAGTACTTC.

The rearrangement uses TRBV4-1 and TRBJ2-3; no clear D. The V and J ends lost 3 bases and 3 bases respectively, with 7 bases between them. The CDR3 consists of 13 residues. The germline CDR1 and CDR2 sequences are MGHRA and YSYEKL. The CDR3 DNA reads as TGCGCCAGCAGCCACCTGGCTACAGATACGCAGTATTTT. This codes for CASSHLATDTQYF.

The V gene is TRBV6-5, the J gene TRBJ2-7; 8 nucleotides match TRBD2. The CDR3 is 15 amino acids. Germline lookup yields CDR1 MNHEY and CDR2 SVGAGI. Trimming took 0 bases from V and 5 from J; bases not matched to a gene: 6. CDR3 nucleotide sequence: TGTGCCAGCAGTTACTCGACCGGGGGGGCCCACGAGCAGTACTTC. The encoded protein is CASSYSTGGAHEQYF.

This CDR3 reads CASSLVVTGGGDGYTF. DNA of the CDR3: TGCGCCAGCAGCTTGGTAGTGACAGGGGGCGGAGATGGCTACACCTTC. V usage is TRBV5-1 and J usage is TRBJ1-2; 10 positions match TRBD1. Trimming took 0 bases from V and 6 from J; bases not matched to a gene: 8. Germline CDR1 is SGHRS and CDR2 is YFSETQ. The CDR3 sequence is 16 residues long.